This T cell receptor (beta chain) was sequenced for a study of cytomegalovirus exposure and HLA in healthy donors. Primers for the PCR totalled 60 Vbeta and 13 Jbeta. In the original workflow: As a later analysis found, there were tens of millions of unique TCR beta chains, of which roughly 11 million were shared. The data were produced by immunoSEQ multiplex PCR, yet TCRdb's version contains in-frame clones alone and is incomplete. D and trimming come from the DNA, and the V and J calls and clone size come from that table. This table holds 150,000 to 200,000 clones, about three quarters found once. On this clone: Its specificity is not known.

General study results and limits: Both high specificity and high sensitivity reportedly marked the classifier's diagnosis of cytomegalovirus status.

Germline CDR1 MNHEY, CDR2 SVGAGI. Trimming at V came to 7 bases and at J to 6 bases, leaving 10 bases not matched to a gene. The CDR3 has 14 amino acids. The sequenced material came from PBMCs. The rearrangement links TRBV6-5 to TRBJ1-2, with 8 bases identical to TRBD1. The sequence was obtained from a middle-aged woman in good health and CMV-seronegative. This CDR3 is CASTSLDRAHGYTF. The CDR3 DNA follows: TGTGCCAGCACCTCTCTGGACAGGGCGCATGGCTACACCTTC.